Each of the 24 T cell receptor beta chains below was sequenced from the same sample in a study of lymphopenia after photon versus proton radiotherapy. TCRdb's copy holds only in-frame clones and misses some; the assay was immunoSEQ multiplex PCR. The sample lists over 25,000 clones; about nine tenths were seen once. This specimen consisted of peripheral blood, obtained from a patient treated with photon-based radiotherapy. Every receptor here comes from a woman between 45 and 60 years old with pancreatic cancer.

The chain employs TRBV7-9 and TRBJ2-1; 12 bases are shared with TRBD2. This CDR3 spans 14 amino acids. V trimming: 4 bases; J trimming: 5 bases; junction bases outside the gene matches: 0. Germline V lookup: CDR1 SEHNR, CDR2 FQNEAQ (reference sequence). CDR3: CASSWTSGNNEQFF. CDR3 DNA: TGTGCCAGCAGCTGGACTAGCGGGAACAATGAGCAGTTCTTC.

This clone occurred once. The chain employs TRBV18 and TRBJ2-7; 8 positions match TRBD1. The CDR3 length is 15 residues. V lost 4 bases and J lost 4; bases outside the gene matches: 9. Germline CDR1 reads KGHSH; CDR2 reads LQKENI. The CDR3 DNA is TGTGCCAGCTCACAAGGACAGGGTGGCTTTTACGAGCAGTACTTC. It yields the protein CASSQGQGGFYEQYF.

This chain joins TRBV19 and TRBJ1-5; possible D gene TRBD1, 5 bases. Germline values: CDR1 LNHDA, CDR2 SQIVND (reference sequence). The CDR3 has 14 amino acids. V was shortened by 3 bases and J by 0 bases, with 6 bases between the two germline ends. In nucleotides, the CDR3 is TGTGCCAGTAGTATGCAGGGTAGCAATCAGCCCCAGCATTTT. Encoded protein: CASSMQGSNQPQHF.

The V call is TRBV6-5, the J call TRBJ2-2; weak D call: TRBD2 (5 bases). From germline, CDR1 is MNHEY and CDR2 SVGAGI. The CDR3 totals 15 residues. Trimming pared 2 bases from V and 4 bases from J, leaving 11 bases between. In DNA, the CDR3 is TGTGCCAGCAGTTACGTGCCTAGCCGCACCGGGGAGCTGTTTTTT. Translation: CASSYVPSRTGELFF.

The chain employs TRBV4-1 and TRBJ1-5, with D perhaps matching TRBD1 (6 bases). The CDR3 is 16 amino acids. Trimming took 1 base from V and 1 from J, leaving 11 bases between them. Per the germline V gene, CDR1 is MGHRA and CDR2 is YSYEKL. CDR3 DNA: TGCGCCAGCAGCCAAGCCCCAGGGGACAGCAATCAGCCCCAGCATTTT. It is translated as CASSQAPGDSNQPQHF.

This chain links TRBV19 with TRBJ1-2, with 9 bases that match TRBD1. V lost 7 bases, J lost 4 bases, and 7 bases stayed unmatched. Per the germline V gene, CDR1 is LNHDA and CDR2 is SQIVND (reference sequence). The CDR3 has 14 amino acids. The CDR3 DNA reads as TGTGCCAGTACACCGGGACAGGGCGGCTATGGCTACACCTTC. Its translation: CASTPGQGGYGYTF. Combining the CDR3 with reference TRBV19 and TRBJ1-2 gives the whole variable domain DGGITQSPKYLFRKEGQNVTLSCEQNLNHDAMYWYRQDPGQGLRLIYYSQIVNDFQKGDIAEGYSVSREKKESFPLTVTSAQKNPTAFYLCASTPGQGGYGYTFGSGTRLTVV.

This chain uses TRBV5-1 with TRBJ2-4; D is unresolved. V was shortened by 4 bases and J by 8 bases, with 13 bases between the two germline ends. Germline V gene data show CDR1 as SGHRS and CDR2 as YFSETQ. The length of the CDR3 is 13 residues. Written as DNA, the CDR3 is TGCGCCAGCAGCCCTGTGGGGTTGGACATTCAGTACTTC. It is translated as CASSPVGLDIQYF.

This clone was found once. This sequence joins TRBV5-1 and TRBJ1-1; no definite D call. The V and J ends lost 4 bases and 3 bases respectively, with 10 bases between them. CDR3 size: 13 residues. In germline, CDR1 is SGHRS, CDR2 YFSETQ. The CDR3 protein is CASSGVRDTEAFF. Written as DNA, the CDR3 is TGCGCCAGCAGCGGCGTAAGGGACACTGAAGCTTTCTTT.

CDR3 residues: CASSEPRSGNTIYF. For the CDR3, the DNA is TGTGCCAGCAGTGAACCCAGGTCTGGAAACACCATATATTTT. V usage is TRBV2 and J usage is TRBJ1-3; D not resolved. CDR3 size: 14 residues. V was shortened by 2 bases and J by 1 base, with 6 bases between the two germline ends. Germline V gene sequence: CDR1 SNHLY, CDR2 FYNNEI.

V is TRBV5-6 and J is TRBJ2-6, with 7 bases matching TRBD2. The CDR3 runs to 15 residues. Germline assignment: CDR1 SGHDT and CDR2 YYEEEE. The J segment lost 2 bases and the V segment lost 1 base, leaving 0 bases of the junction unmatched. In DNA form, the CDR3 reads TGTGCCAGCAGCTTGAGCGGGACTGGGGCCAACGTCCTGACTTTC. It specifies CASSLSGTGANVLTF.

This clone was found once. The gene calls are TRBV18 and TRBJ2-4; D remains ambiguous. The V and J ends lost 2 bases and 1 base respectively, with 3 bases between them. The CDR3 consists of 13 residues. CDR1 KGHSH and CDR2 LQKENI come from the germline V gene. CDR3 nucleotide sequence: TGTGCCAGCTCACCATCGGCCAAAAACATTCAGTACTTC. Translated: CASSPSAKNIQYF. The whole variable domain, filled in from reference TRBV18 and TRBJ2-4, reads NAGVMQNPRHLVRRRGQEARLRCSPMKGHSHVYWYRQLPEEGLKFMVYLQKENIIDESGMPKERFSAEFPKEGPSILRIQQVVRGDSAAYFCASSPSAKNIQYFGAGTRLSVL.

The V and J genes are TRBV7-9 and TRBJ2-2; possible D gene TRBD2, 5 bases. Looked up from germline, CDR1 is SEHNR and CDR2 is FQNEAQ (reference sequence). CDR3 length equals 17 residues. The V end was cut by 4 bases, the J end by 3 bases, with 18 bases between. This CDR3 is CASSSTTERRYTGELFF. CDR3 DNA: TGTGCCAGCAGCTCTACAACCGAGCGGAGATACACCGGGGAGCTGTTTTTT. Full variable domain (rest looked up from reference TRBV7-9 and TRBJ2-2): DTGVSQNPRHKITKRGQNVTFRCDPISEHNRLYWYRQTLGQGPEFLTYFQNEAQLEKSRLLSDRFSAERPKGSFSTLEIQRTEQGDSAMYLCASSSTTERRYTGELFFGEGSRLTVL.

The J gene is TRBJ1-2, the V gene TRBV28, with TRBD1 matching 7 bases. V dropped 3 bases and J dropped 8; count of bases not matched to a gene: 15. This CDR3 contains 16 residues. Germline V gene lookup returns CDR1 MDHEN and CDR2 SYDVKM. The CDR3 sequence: CASSFHTQGGTGGYTF. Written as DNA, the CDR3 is TGTGCCAGCAGTTTCCACACCCAGGGGGGTACTGGCGGCTACACCTTC.

The CDR3 loop is CASSERQLNTEAFF. The CDR3, as DNA: TGTGCCAGCAGTGAGCGACAGCTGAACACTGAAGCTTTCTTT. The genes are TRBV2 and TRBJ1-1; the D gene is possibly TRBD1 (5 bases). The V gene lost 3 bases and the J gene lost 0 bases, with 8 bases spanning the gap. This CDR3 has 14 amino acids. Germline V gives CDR1 SNHLY, CDR2 FYNNEI.

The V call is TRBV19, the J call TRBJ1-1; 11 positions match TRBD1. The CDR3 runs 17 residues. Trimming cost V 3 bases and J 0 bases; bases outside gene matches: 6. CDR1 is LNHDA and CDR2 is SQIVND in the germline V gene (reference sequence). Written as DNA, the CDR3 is TGTGCCAGTAGTATCCGAGGGACAGGGGGGTTGAACACTGAAGCTTTCTTT. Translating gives CASSIRGTGGLNTEAFF.

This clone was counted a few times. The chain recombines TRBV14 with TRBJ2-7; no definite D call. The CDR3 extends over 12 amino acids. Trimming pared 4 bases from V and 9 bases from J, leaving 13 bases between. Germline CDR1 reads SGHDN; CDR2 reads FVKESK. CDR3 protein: CASSPKGASQYF. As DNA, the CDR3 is TGTGCCAGCAGCCCAAAAGGTGCATCGCAGTACTTC.

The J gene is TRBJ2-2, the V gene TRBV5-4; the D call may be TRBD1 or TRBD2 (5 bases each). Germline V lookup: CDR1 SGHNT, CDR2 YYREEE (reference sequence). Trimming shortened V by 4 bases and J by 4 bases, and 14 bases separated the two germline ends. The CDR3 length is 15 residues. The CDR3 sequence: CASSPGTLPTGELFF. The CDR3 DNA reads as TGTGCCAGCAGCCCCGGGACCCTACCCACCGGGGAGCTGTTTTTT.

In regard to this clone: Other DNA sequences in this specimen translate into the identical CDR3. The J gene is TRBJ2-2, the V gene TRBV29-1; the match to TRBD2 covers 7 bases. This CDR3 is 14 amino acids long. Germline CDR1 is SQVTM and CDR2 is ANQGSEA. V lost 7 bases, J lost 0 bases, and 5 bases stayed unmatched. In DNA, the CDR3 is TGCAGCGCGGGGGGTCGGCCGAACACCGGGGAGCTGTTTTTT. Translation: CSAGGRPNTGELFF.

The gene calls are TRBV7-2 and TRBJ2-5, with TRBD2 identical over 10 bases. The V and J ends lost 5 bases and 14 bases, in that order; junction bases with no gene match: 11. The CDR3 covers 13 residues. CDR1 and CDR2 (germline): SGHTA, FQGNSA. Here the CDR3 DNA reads TGTGCCAGCAGCCAAGAAACTAGCGGGAACGTTTACTTC. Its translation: CASSQETSGNVYF.

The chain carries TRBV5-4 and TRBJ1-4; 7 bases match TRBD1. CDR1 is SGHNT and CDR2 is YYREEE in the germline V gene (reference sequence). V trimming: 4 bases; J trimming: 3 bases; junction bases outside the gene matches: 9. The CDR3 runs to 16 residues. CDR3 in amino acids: CASSTGDVGPNEKLFF. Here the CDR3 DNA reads TGTGCCAGCAGCACAGGGGATGTCGGTCCTAATGAAAAACTGTTTTTT.

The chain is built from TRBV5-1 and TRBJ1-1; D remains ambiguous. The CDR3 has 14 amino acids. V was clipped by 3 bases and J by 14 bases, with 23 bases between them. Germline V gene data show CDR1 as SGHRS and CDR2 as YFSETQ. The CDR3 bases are TGCGCCAGCAGCTCCACGGGGATGCCCTCAAGGTGGTTCTTT. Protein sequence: CASSSTGMPSRWFF.

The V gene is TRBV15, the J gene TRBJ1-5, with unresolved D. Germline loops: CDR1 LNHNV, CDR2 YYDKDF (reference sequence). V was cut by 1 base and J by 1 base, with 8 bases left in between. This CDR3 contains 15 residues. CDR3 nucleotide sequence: TGTGCCACCAGCAGAGGGGGAGGGAGCAATCAGCCCCAGCATTTT. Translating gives CATSRGGGSNQPQHF.

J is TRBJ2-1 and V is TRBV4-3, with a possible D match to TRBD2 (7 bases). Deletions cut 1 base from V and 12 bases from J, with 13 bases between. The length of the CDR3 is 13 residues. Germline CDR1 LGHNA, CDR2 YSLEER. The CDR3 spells CASSQVGGLGQFF. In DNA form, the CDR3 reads TGCGCCAGCAGCCAAGTCGGGGGGCTGGGGCAGTTCTTC.

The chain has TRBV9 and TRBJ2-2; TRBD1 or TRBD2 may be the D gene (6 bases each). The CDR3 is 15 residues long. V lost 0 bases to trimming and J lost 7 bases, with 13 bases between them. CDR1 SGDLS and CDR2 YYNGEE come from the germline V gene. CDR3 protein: CASSVGRGLSGELFF. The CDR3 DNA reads TGTGCCAGCAGCGTAGGGAGGGGGTTGAGCGGGGAGCTGTTTTTT.